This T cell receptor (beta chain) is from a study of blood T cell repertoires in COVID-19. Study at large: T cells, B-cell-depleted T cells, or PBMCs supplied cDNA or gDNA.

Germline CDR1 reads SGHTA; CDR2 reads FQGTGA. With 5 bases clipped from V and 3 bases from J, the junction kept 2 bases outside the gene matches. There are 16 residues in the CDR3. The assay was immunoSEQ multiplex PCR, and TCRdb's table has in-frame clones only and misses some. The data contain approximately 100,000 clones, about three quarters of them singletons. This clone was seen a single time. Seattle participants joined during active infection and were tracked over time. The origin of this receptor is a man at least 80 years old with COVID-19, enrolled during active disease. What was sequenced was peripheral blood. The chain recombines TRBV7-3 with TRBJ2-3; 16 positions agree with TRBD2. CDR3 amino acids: CASSTGLAGGTDTQYF. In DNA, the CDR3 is TGTGCCAGCAGCACGGGACTAGCGGGAGGGACAGATACGCAGTATTTT. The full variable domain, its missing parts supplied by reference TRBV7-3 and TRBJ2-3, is GAGVSQTPSNKVTEKGKYVELRCDPISGHTALYWYRQSLGQGPEFLIYFQGTGAADDSGLPNDRFFAVRPEGSVSTLKIQRTERGDSAVYLCASSTGLAGGTDTQYFGPGTRLTVL.